These 2 T cell receptor beta chains were all obtained from the same sample, sequenced in a study of T-cell memory formation after mild COVID-19. Each CDR3 protein gets one entry after TCRdb re-called the 5' RACE reads with MiXCR. The sample includes roughly 150,000 distinct CDR3 sequences, 13% of them seen just once. Sequencing was carried out using PBMCs or a T cell subset sorted from them (not recorded which). Receptors originate from a young man who had mild COVID-19 (a few samples of this study predate the infection). Cell type and time point are not known.

This clonotype was found a few times. V is TRBV19 and J is TRBJ2-5; D may be TRBD1 (5 bases). The CDR3 loop spans 15 amino acids. Trimming removed 6 bases at V and 3 bases at J, with 17 bases between. The V gene's germline CDR1 is LNHDA and CDR2 SQIVND (reference sequence). The CDR3 loop is CASRGLGPPKETQYF. DNA of the CDR3: TGTGCCAGTAGGGGGCTGGGTCCTCCAAAAGAGACCCAGTACTTC.

This clonotype occurred a few times. The chain employs TRBV19 and TRBJ1-6; D is perhaps TRBD1 (5 bases). V was trimmed by 4 bases and J by 9 bases, leaving 10 bases between them. Germline loops: CDR1 LNHDA, CDR2 SQIVND (reference sequence). The CDR3 contains 13 residues. CDR3 amino acids: CASSNQGASPLHF. The CDR3, as DNA: TGTGCCAGTAGTAACCAGGGTGCTTCACCCCTCCACTTT.